This T cell receptor beta chain was found in a study of blood T cell repertoires in COVID-19. Across the study: Donors in the United States, Italy and Spain gave samples during acute or convalescent COVID-19.

Per the authors' pipeline: Using reference gene primer amplification, nucleated cell counts were estimated. The repertoire was sequenced with immunoSEQ multiplex PCR; TCRdb's copy has only in-frame clones and lacks some. V, J and clone size reflect that table, while D and trimming were determined from the DNA. Among a few hundred thousand clones listed, about 91% were seen once. V shed 2 bases and J shed 4 bases, with 12 bases lying between them. The CDR3 is 14 residues long. Germline V gene data show CDR1 as SGHVS and CDR2 as FQNEAQ. The chain links TRBV7-8 to TRBJ2-7; no clear D gene. This sequence was found in an elderly man with acute or convalescent COVID-19. The sequencing sample was made of peripheral blood. The CDR3 coding sequence is TGTGCCAGCAGCTTAACCCCACCCGCGTACGAGCAGTACTTC. The encoded protein is CASSLTPPAYEQYF.